Shown below are 3 T cell receptor beta chains from a single sample sequenced in a study of cytomegalovirus exposure and HLA in healthy donors. The data were produced by immunoSEQ multiplex PCR, yet TCRdb's version contains in-frame clones alone and is incomplete. Of about 160,000 clones in the sample, 88% were seen once. Sequencing was done on a sample of PBMCs. The receptors stem from a man aged 18 to 30 in good health and CMV-seronegative.

The rearrangement joins TRBV21-1 to TRBJ1-6. TRBV21-1 has pseudogene status. The CDR3 totals 17 residues. The CDR3: CASSSKRPPRENSPLHF. CDR3 coding DNA: TGTGCCAGCAGCTCCAAGCGGCCCCCAAGGGAGAATTCACCCCTCCACTTT.

This clone came up a few times. This chain connects TRBV4-1 to TRBJ1-2; maybe TRBD1 (6 bases). In germline, CDR1 is MGHRA, CDR2 YSYEKL. The CDR3 extends over 16 amino acids. V lost 4 bases to trimming and J lost 3 bases, with 18 bases between them. The CDR3 nucleotides are TGCGCCAGCAGCCCCTCGACCGCGGACAGTTACTATGGCTACACCTTC. Its translation: CASSPSTADSYYGYTF.

This rearrangement joins TRBV6-5 to TRBJ1-2; a weak D match, TRBD1 (6 bases). This CDR3 spans 12 amino acids. Germline CDR1 and CDR2: MNHEY and SVGAGI. V was trimmed by 5 bases and J by 3 bases, leaving 7 bases between them. CDR3 amino acids: CASSPGDYGYTF. CDR3 sequence (DNA): TGTGCCAGCAGTCCAGGGGACTATGGCTACACCTTC.